This is a list of T cell receptor beta chains from one sample in a study of T-cell memory formation after mild COVID-19. TCRdb re-derived calls from the 5' RACE reads in MiXCR, one entry per CDR3 protein. There are tens of thousands of distinct CDR3 sequences in the sample; roughly 13% occur only once, and about 33% lies in the top ten. The sequencing sample was made of PBMCs or a T cell subset sorted from them (not recorded which). The source is an adult woman who had mild COVID-19 (a few samples of this study predate the infection). Cell type and time point are not known. Each CDR3 is given with its conserved first and last residue. The order of the fields is J gene, clone size, D gene, V gene, CDR3 DNA, CDR3 protein. A D gene is named only where the DNA matches it firmly. Rows give clone size only sometimes, using once, few, many, or a class for an expanded clone.

J gene: TRBJ1-6
clone size: .
D gene: .
V gene: TRBV3-1
CDR3 DNA: TGTGCCAGCAGCCAGTCGAACTCCTATAATTCACCCCTCCACTTT
CDR3 protein: CASSQSNSYNSPLHF

J gene: TRBJ1-6
clone size: .
D gene: TRBD1
V gene: TRBV7-8
CDR3 DNA: TGTGCCAGCAGCTTACGAGAGACAGGGGTATTTTCCGATTCACCCCTCCACTTT
CDR3 protein: CASSLRETGVFSDSPLHF

J gene: TRBJ1-1
clone size: once
D gene: TRBD1
V gene: TRBV29-1
CDR3 DNA: TGCAGCGTCCGGGGGACAGGGGGACCCACTGAAGCTTTCTTT
CDR3 protein: CSVRGTGGPTEAFF

J gene: TRBJ1-1
clone size: once
D gene: .
V gene: TRBV5-6
CDR3 DNA: TGTGCCAGCAGCTTGTTCGGGGACATCAACACTGAAGCTTTCTTT
CDR3 protein: CASSLFGDINTEAFF

J gene: TRBJ2-7
clone size: .
D gene: .
V gene: TRBV12-3/TRBV12-4
CDR3 DNA: TGTGCCAGCAGTTTAGCGCTGTCCGAGCAGTACTTC
CDR3 protein: CASSLALSEQYF

J gene: TRBJ2-3
clone size: .
D gene: .
V gene: TRBV12-3/TRBV12-4
CDR3 DNA: TGTGCCAGCAGTTTTCTACAGGGCACAGATACGCAGTATTTT
CDR3 protein: CASSFLQGTDTQYF

J gene: TRBJ1-5
clone size: .
D gene: .
V gene: TRBV7-9
CDR3 DNA: TGTGCCAGCAGCTTAGCGCCTCATCAGCCCCAGCATTTT
CDR3 protein: CASSLAPHQPQHF

J gene: TRBJ2-3
clone size: many
D gene: TRBD1
V gene: TRBV4-1
CDR3 DNA: TGCGCCAGCAGCCAATTGACAGGGGGAGTAACAGATACGCAGTATTTT
CDR3 protein: CASSQLTGGVTDTQYF

J gene: TRBJ2-7
clone size: few
D gene: .
V gene: TRBV2
CDR3 DNA: TGTGCCAGCGGAACAGCGAGCTCCTACGAGCAGTACTTC
CDR3 protein: CASGTASSYEQYF

J gene: TRBJ2-3
clone size: few
D gene: .
V gene: TRBV9
CDR3 DNA: TGTGCCAGCAGCGTAGCTACAGCCACAGATACGCAGTATTTT
CDR3 protein: CASSVATATDTQYF

J gene: TRBJ1-1
clone size: .
D gene: .
V gene: TRBV4-1
CDR3 DNA: TGCGCCAGCAGCCAAGAAAAGAATAGGGGACTGAACACTGAAGCTTTCTTT
CDR3 protein: CASSQEKNRGLNTEAFF

J gene: TRBJ2-5
clone size: few
D gene: TRBD1
V gene: TRBV28
CDR3 DNA: TGTGCCAGCGGGTGGCAGGGGGCTTCGCGGTACTTC
CDR3 protein: CASGWQGASRYF

J gene: TRBJ2-1
clone size: .
D gene: TRBD2
V gene: TRBV3-1
CDR3 DNA: TGTGCCAGCAGCCAAGAAAGGCCCGAACCTTTAGCGGGGGACTACAATGAGCAGTTCTTC
CDR3 protein: CASSQERPEPLAGDYNEQFF

J gene: TRBJ2-7
clone size: few
D gene: .
V gene: TRBV2
CDR3 DNA: TGTGCCAGCAGTGACCATGGACGGCACGGCTCCTACGAGCAGTACTTC
CDR3 protein: CASSDHGRHGSYEQYF

J gene: TRBJ2-7
clone size: .
D gene: .
V gene: TRBV4-1
CDR3 DNA: TGCGCCAGCAGCCAAGAAAGGTCCGTAATCCACGAGCAGTACTTC
CDR3 protein: CASSQERSVIHEQYF

J gene: TRBJ1-3
clone size: few
D gene: .
V gene: TRBV9
CDR3 DNA: TGTGCCAGCAGCGTGGCGGGGTCCGATGTCTCTGGAAACACCATATATTTT
CDR3 protein: CASSVAGSDVSGNTIYF

J gene: TRBJ2-7
clone size: .
D gene: .
V gene: TRBV6-5
CDR3 DNA: TGTGCCAGCAGTTGGGGGACGGCTCGAGGCTACGAGCAGTACTTC
CDR3 protein: CASSWGTARGYEQYF

J gene: TRBJ2-5
clone size: .
D gene: TRBD2
V gene: TRBV9
CDR3 DNA: TGTGCCAGCAGCGCGGGACTAGCTGGCGAGACCCAGTACTTC
CDR3 protein: CASSAGLAGETQYF

J gene: TRBJ2-7
clone size: few
D gene: .
V gene: TRBV2
CDR3 DNA: TGTGCCAGCAGTTCACTCAGGAGCTCCTACGAGCAGTACTTC
CDR3 protein: CASSSLRSSYEQYF

J gene: TRBJ2-3
clone size: many
D gene: .
V gene: TRBV18
CDR3 DNA: TGTGCCAGCTCACAGGCCGACACAGATACGCAGTATTTT
CDR3 protein: CASSQADTDTQYF

J gene: TRBJ2-3
clone size: .
D gene: TRBD2
V gene: TRBV4-2
CDR3 DNA: TGTGCCAGCAGCCAAGATTGGGGACTAGCATTAGCAGATACGCAGTATTTT
CDR3 protein: CASSQDWGLALADTQYF